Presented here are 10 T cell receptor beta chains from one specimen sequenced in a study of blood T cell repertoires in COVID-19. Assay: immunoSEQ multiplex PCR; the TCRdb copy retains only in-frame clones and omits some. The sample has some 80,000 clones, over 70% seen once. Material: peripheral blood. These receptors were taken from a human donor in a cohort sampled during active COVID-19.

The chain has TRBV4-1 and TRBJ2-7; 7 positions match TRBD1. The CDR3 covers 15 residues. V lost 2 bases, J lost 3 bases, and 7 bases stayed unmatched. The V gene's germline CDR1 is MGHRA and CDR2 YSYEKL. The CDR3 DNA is TGCGCCAGCAGCCAACAACAGGGGATAAGCTACGAGCAGTACGTC. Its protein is CASSQQQGISYEQYV.

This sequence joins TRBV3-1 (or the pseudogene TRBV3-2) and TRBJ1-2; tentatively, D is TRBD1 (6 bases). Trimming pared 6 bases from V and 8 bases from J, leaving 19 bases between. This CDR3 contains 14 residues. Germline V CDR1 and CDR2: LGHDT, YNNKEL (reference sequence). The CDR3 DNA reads TGTGCCAGCAGTCAAACAAAACAGGGAACCGGCTACACCTTC. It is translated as CASSQTKQGTGYTF.

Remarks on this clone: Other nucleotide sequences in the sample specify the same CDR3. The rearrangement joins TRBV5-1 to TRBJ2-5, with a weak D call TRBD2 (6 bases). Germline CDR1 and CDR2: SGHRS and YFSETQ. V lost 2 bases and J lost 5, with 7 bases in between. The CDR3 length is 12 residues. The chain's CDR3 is CASSFGGETQYF. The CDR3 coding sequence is TGCGCCAGCAGCTTTGGGGGGGAGACCCAGTACTTC.

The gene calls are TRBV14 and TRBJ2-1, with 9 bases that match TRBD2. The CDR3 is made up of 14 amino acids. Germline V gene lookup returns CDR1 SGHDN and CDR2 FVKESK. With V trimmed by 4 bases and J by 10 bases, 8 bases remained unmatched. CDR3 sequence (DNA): TGTGCCAGCAGCCGACTAGCGGTGCGAAGGGAGCAGTTCTTC. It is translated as CASSRLAVRREQFF.

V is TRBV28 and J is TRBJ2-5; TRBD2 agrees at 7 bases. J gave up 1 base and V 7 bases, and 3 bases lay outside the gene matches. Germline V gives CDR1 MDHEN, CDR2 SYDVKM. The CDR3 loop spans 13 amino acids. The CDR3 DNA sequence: TGTGCCAGCAAGACGGGGGGCCAAGAGACCCAGTACTTC. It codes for CASKTGGQETQYF. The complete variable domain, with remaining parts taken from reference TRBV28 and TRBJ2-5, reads DVKVTQSSRYLVKRTGEKVFLECVQDMDHENMFWYRQDPGLGLRLIYFSYDVKMKEKGDIPEGYSVSREKKERFSLILESASTNQTSMYLCASKTGGQETQYFGPGTRLLVL.

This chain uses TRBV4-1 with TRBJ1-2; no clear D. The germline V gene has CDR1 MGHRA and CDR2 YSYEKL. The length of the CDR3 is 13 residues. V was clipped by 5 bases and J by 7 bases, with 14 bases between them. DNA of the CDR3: TGCGCCAGCAGCAATCCGGGGATCGGTGGCTACACCTTC. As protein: CASSNPGIGGYTF.

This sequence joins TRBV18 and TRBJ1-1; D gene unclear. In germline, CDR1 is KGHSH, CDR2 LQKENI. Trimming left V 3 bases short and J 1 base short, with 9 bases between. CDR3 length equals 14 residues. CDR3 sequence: CASSPKRENTEAFF. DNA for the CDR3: TGTGCCAGCTCACCGAAACGGGAGAACACTGAAGCTTTCTTT.

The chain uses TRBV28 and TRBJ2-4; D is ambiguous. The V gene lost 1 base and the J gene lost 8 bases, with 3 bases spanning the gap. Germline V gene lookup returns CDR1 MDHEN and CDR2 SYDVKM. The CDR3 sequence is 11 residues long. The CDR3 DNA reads TGTGCCAGCAGTTTATCTGACATTCAGTACTTC. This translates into CASSLSDIQYF.

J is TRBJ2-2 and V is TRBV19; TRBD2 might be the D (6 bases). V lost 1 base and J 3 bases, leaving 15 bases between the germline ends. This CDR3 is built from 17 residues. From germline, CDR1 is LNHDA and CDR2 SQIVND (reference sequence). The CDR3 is CASSIAGGNHYTGELFF. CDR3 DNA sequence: TGTGCCAGTAGTATAGCCGGAGGGAACCATTACACCGGGGAGCTGTTTTTT.

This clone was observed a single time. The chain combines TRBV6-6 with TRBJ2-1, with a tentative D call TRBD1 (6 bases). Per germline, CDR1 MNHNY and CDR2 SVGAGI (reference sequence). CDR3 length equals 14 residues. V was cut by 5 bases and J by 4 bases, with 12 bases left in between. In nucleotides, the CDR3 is TGTGCCAGCAGTGGACAGCCGGCATACAATGAGCAGTTCTTC. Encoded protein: CASSGQPAYNEQFF.